This T cell receptor (beta chain) appears in the sequencing data of a study of shared clonotypes between healthy human individuals. Produced via immunoSEQ multiplex PCR; TCRdb's table is partial and in-frame only. The sample includes roughly 2.2 million clones, about 90% of them seen just once. Turning to this clone: Antigen unknown.

Study-level results: Shared clonotypes: approximately 4.5% naive CD4, under 4% naive CD8, about 2.5% memory CD4, 0.4% to 0.45% memory CD8.

The CDR3 is 13 residues long. V shed 1 base and J shed 2 bases, with 6 bases lying between them. The germline CDR1 and CDR2 sequences are SGHTA and FQGNSA. The chain recombines TRBV7-2 with TRBJ2-7, with D unclear. The sequenced material came from naive CD4+ T cells from PBMCs. Subset meaning: CD45RA+ positively selected. The sequence came from a young man in good health. Some clones in this sample may be carry-over from other donors' samples. CDR3 nucleotides: TGTGCCAGCAGCTTAGAAACCCCCTACGAGCAGTACTTC. It encodes CASSLETPYEQYF.